What follows are 21 T cell receptor beta chains derived from one specimen sequenced in a study of neurological immune-mediated disorders. MiXCR was run by TCRdb on the 5' RACE reads, yielding one entry per CDR3 protein. The sample has about 60,000 distinct CDR3 sequences, 3.7% seen once; the top ten hold 2.2%. The specimen sequenced was PBMCs. The receptors stem from a woman aged 45 to 65 with multiple sclerosis.

There are many counts of this clonotype. The chain combines TRBV12-3 or TRBV12-4 with TRBJ1-3; D is uncertain. V was pared by 5 bases and J by 2 bases, with 10 bases between. The CDR3 has 14 amino acids. CDR3 in amino acids: CASSPNSAGNTIYF. Here the CDR3 DNA reads TGTGCCAGCAGTCCAAATAGCGCTGGAAACACCATATATTTT.

V gene TRBV20-1 combines with J gene TRBJ1-5; 8 bases match TRBD1. CDR1 and CDR2 from the germline V gene are DFQATT and SNEGSKA (reference sequence). V lost 5 bases, J lost 0 bases, and 12 bases stayed unmatched. The CDR3 is 17 residues long. The CDR3 coding sequence is TGCAGTGCTGGATTACCGACAGGGGTGTATAGCAATCAGCCCCAGCATTTT. It is translated as CSAGLPTGVYSNQPQHF.

About this clonotype: A read error is likely, as this CDR3 ends without the conserved phenylalanine or tryptophan. This chain connects TRBV2 to TRBJ2-5; D gene ambiguous. Germline CDR1 is SNHLY and CDR2 is FYNNEI. There are 12 residues in the CDR3. V was clipped by 7 bases and J by 1 base, with 7 bases between them. DNA for the CDR3: TGTGCCAGCACTTGGACCCAAGAGACCCAGTACAAC. This translates into CASTWTQETQYN.

At least ten counts were recorded for this clonotype. CDR3 sequence (DNA): TGTGCCAGCAGCGTGGGACAGGGGATTAATGAAAAACTGTTTTTT. Protein sequence: CASSVGQGINEKLFF. The chain couples TRBV9 to TRBJ1-4; TRBD1 matches 10 bases. The CDR3 has 15 residues. CDR1 and CDR2 (germline): SGDLS, YYNGEE. Trimming took 2 bases from V and 4 from J; bases not matched to a gene: 2.

This clonotype was found many times. The genes are TRBV20-1 and TRBJ1-5, with D tentatively TRBD1 (6 bases). The CDR3 covers 13 residues. Per the germline V gene, CDR1 is DFQATT and CDR2 is SNEGSKA (reference sequence). Trimming took off 5 bases at V and 3 bases at J, with 11 bases between the two ends. The CDR3 protein is CSAQDSLNQPQHF. The CDR3 region has the DNA TGCAGTGCTCAGGACAGCCTCAATCAGCCCCAGCATTTT.

This clonotype was seen repeatedly, ten times or more. The rearrangement uses TRBV14 and TRBJ2-1; no firm D call. In germline, CDR1 is SGHDN, CDR2 FVKESK. Trimming took off 1 base at V and 10 bases at J, with 5 bases between the two ends. CDR3 length: 11 amino acids. CDR3 nucleotides: TGTGCCAGCAGCCAAGGACTCGAGCAGTTCTTC. Translating it yields CASSQGLEQFF.

The table lists this clonotype with many counts. This sequence joins TRBV30 and TRBJ1-1; D gene unclear. CDR3 size: 11 residues. The V gene lost 2 bases and the J gene lost 3 bases, with 4 bases spanning the gap. The germline V gene has CDR1 GTSNPN and CDR2 SVGIG (reference sequence). The CDR3 sequence: CAWSLDTEAFF. CDR3 coding DNA: TGTGCCTGGAGTCTGGACACTGAAGCTTTCTTT.

This chain joins TRBV20-1 and TRBJ2-5, with 10 bases fitting TRBD1. The germline CDR1 and CDR2 sequences are DFQATT and SNEGSKA (reference sequence). V dropped 4 bases and J dropped 2; count of bases not matched to a gene: 13. The CDR3 runs to 17 residues. The CDR3 loop is CSAIVIRKDRGQETQYF. The CDR3 DNA is TGCAGTGCTATAGTCATCAGGAAGGACAGGGGGCAAGAGACCCAGTACTTC.

The sample holds many counts of this clonotype. This rearrangement joins TRBV5-1 to TRBJ1-1; 8 bases fit TRBD1. CDR1 is SGHRS, CDR2 YFSETQ, per germline. This CDR3 comprises 17 residues. V lost 4 bases, J lost 3 bases, and 14 bases stayed unmatched. CDR3 amino acids: CASSPGQGRIRDTEAFF. The CDR3 DNA is TGCGCCAGCAGCCCCGGACAGGGTAGGATTCGAGACACTGAAGCTTTCTTT.

Ten or more counts support this clonotype. A read error may account for a junction end that differs from germline. The rearrangement uses TRBV6-6 and TRBJ1-5; 7 bases match TRBD1. The CDR3 covers 14 residues. Germline CDR1 reads MNHNY; CDR2 reads SVGAGI (reference sequence). CDR3 coding DNA: TGTGCCAGCAGTTACGGAGGGGGCGAGCAGCCCCAGAATTTT. It codes for CASSYGGGEQPQNF.

This clonotype showed up many times. This chain uses TRBV10-3 with TRBJ2-3; 13 bases align to TRBD2. This CDR3 contains 16 residues. V gave up 5 bases and J gave up 4 bases; unmatched junction bases: 6. Germline CDR1 is ENHRY and CDR2 is SYGVKD. CDR3 DNA: TGTGCCATCAGTCGGACTAGCGGGAGAGGAGCAGATACGCAGTATTTT. This translates into CAISRTSGRGADTQYF.

This clonotype was seen repeatedly, ten times or more. The chain employs TRBV5-5 and TRBJ2-7; a possible D gene is TRBD2 (6 bases). V was pared by 4 bases and J by 0 bases, with 14 bases between. There are 15 residues in the CDR3. The germline V gene encodes CDR1 SGHKS and CDR2 YYEKEE (reference sequence). This CDR3 reads CASSSRGLSSYEQYF. CDR3 DNA: TGTGCCAGCAGCAGTCGGGGGTTGAGCTCCTACGAGCAGTACTTC.

This clonotype was found many times. The J gene is TRBJ2-5, the V gene TRBV14, with D possibly TRBD2 on 6 matching bases. CDR3 length: 13 residues. Deletions cut 4 bases from V and 5 bases from J, with 11 bases between. CDR1 and CDR2 from the germline V gene are SGHDN and FVKESK. DNA for the CDR3: TGTGCCAGCAGCCGCGGGACCTGGGAGACCCAGTACTTC. The encoded protein is CASSRGTWETQYF. Based on the CDR3 plus reference TRBV14 and TRBJ2-5, the full variable domain is EAGVTQFPSHSVIEKGQTVTLRCDPISGHDNLYWYRRVMGKEIKFLLHFVKESKQDESGMPNNRFLAERTGGTYSTLKVQPAELEDSGVYFCASSRGTWETQYFGPGTRLLVL.

This clonotype occurred many times. One end of the junction fails to match germline, which may point to a read error. The V gene is TRBV5-6, the J gene TRBJ2-6; D gene unclear. Germline CDR1 reads SGHDT; CDR2 reads YYEEEE. The CDR3 is made up of 14 amino acids. CDR3 loop: CASSLESGANVLTF. The CDR3 DNA is TGCGCCAGCAGCTTGGAGTCTGGGGCCAACGTCCTGACTTTC.

This clonotype was seen at least ten times. The genes are TRBV3-1 and TRBJ2-7, with TRBD2 matching over 13 bases. V lost 5 bases to trimming and J lost 1 base; unmatched junction nucleotides: 2. CDR1 is LGHDT, CDR2 YNNKEL, per germline (reference sequence). The CDR3 totals 15 residues. CDR3 in DNA: TGTGCCAGCAGCGGGACTAGCGGGATATCCTACGAGCAGTACTTC. This codes for CASSGTSGISYEQYF.

This clonotype was counted only a few times. V is TRBV5-4 and J is TRBJ2-1; 11 bases fit TRBD2. The germline V gene encodes CDR1 SGHNT and CDR2 YYREEE (reference sequence). This CDR3 has 16 residues. The junction had 4 bases not matched to a gene; V was cut back by 2 bases and J by 3 bases. This CDR3 is CASSLKLAGVYNEQFF. CDR3 coding DNA: TGTGCCAGCAGCTTAAAACTAGCGGGGGTCTACAATGAGCAGTTCTTC.

This clonotype was seen at least ten times. The chain links TRBV10-3 to TRBJ2-7; D is uncertain. CDR3 size: 12 residues. Trimming left V 0 bases short and J 7 bases short, with 7 bases between. CDR1 and CDR2 (germline): ENHRY, SYGVKD. The CDR3: CAISESVGEQYF. For the CDR3, the DNA is TGTGCCATCAGTGAGTCGGTAGGGGAGCAGTACTTC.

This clonotype was recorded at least ten times. For the CDR3, the DNA is TGCAGTGGGAGGACTAGCGGGGGCACAGATACGCAGTATTTT. Translating gives CSGRTSGGTDTQYF. V usage is TRBV29-1 and J usage is TRBJ2-3; TRBD2 agrees at 12 bases. This CDR3 region has 14 residues. Looked up from germline, CDR1 is SQVTM and CDR2 is ANQGSEA.

Ten or more counts support this clonotype. The CDR3 sequence is CASSVADRVGTSGRDEQFF. CDR3 coding DNA: TGTGCCAGCAGCGTAGCGGATAGGGTGGGGACTAGCGGGAGAGATGAGCAGTTCTTC. The chain uses TRBV9 and TRBJ2-1; 14 nucleotides line up with TRBD2. Unmatched junction bases numbered 13, after V lost 0 bases and J lost 8 bases. The CDR3 is 19 amino acids. Germline V CDR1 and CDR2: SGDLS, YYNGEE.

This clonotype was seen many times. The chain combines TRBV7-9 with TRBJ2-5, with TRBD2 identical over 11 bases. V shed 4 bases, J shed 10 bases, and the junction held 11 bases outside the gene matches. The CDR3 length is 15 residues. Germline loops: CDR1 SEHNR, CDR2 FQNEAQ (reference sequence). CDR3 sequence reads: CASSSHGLAGEDQYF. CDR3 bases: TGTGCCAGCAGCTCCCACGGACTAGCGGGTGAGGACCAGTACTTC.

This clonotype was seen at least ten times. The chain joins TRBV6-2 or TRBV6-3 to TRBJ2-2; TRBD1 matches at 7 bases. Germline CDR1 is MNHEY and CDR2 is SVGEGT. This CDR3 region has 15 residues. The junction had 6 bases not matched to a gene; V was cut back by 5 bases and J by 3 bases. The chain's CDR3 is CASSAGTVYTGELFF. DNA for the CDR3: TGTGCCAGCAGTGCTGGGACAGTTTACACCGGGGAGCTGTTTTTT.